Many counts were recorded for the clone carrying this T cell receptor (beta chain). The antigen is not known. Amplified TCR beta CDR3 regions came from RNA transcripts. HTBI primers were used for first-round RT-PCR of the TCR CDR3. In TCRdb, the multiplex PCR reads were re-called with MiXCR into one record per CDR3 protein. The sample holds hundreds of thousands of distinct CDR3 sequences, under 15% seen once. The source of the sample is a study of T cells in Graves' hyperthyroidism and ophthalmopathy. Study summary: Before treatment of any kind, peripheral blood was taken at initial diagnosis. General study points: From stable hyperthyroidism, ophthalmopathy was set apart by a 13 V-J model. Model-based prediction identified ophthalmopathy a median roughly 5.9 months prior to its onset.

Germline lookup yields CDR1 MNHEY and CDR2 SVGEGT. CDR3 length: 15 residues. V lost 5 bases and J lost 0, with 13 bases in between. Clinical Activity Scores of at least 3, NOSPECS grades of at least 4 and durations under 3 months characterized ophthalmopathy patients. The receptor was isolated from a woman in her thirties or forties with Graves' ophthalmopathy. The chain recombines TRBV6-2 or TRBV6-3 with TRBJ1-1, with D perhaps matching TRBD1 (5 bases). The sample comprised blood. The CDR3 loop is CASSPPRVLNTEAFF. CDR3 bases: TGTGCCAGCAGTCCCCCCAGGGTACTGAACACTGAAGCTTTCTTT.